Here is one T cell receptor (beta chain) with its context. Its antigen target is currently unknown. Qualities for individual bases were not recorded, and no much larger clone is one base off. This specimen comes from a study of cytomegalovirus exposure and HLA in healthy donors listed by TCRdb under 2017. With regard to the full study: In an earlier analysis of around 540 of the donors, 250 to 350 Gb of sequence data and about 110 million unique TCR beta sequences from 180 million or so T cells were reported. An early release covering roughly 640 HLA-typed donors comprised about 310 gigabases of sequencing data and 65 million to 100 million unique TCR sequences. Of the 300 to 450 genotyped donors, 75% to 85% were placed in the genetic ancestry cluster associated with self-reported Caucasian donors. The study aimed to test whether signatures of past pathogen exposure could be identified by cataloging public T cell receptors. Using immunosequencing, the study profiled T cell repertoires from 666 subjects and related those repertoires to cytomegalovirus serostatus. A separate validation cohort of 100 to 150 different subjects was used in addition to the 666-subject first cohort. High-throughput TCR immunosequencing, statistical association of individual TCRs with disease status, and machine learning were combined to predict cytomegalovirus infection status. A later analysis re-analyzed previously published TCR beta repertoires from approximately 700 donors and added high-resolution HLA genotyping to study TCR occurrence patterns. The later analysis used no new phenotypic data to find candidate immune exposures, relying instead on TCR beta sequences and their occurrence across donors. To decide whether each TCR beta V gene segment behaved as functional or pseudogenic, an earlier analysis of several hundred of the donors relied on high-throughput TCR beta sequencing. Donor age, sex, ethnicity and CMV serostatus were compiled together with the repertoire data. In a later genetic analysis, genome-wide SNP genotypes for about three fifths of the roughly 670 donors were used, and that subset was treated as a discovery cohort. All discovery cohort repertoires had been generated using a single sequencing platform. HLA typing included class I and class II loci at four-digit resolution. Typing coverage varied by locus: about 620-640 donors for A, B, C, DRB1 and DQB1; roughly 500 for DQA1; over 600 for DPA1; about 450 for DPB1. A handful of DR-DQ haplotypes were handled as single units for association and clustering because linkage in the cohort was strong. Among roughly 370 genotyped donors of the cohort, an average of approximately 240,000 unique TCR beta nucleotide sequences were sequenced per donor, around 20% of them non-productive.

The library relied on the immunoSEQ multiplex PCR assay. A mixture of 60 forward primers for TCR Vbeta segments and 13 reverse primers for TCR Jbeta segments was used in the multiplex PCR. Amplification of the CDR3 region of rearranged TCR beta genes was performed with a multiplex PCR assay on genomic DNA. The Illumina HiSeq System was used to sequence the amplified TCR beta libraries as 87-base-pair reads. The study's processing was this. Across the roughly 670 repertoires, a later analysis counted 75 million to 90 million unique TCR beta chains, approximately 12 million of which were shared by at least two donors. A nearest-neighbor algorithm error-corrected the raw reads and collapsed the reads into unique sequences, merging closely related sequences to remove PCR and sequencing errors. Alignment of CDR3 sequences to IMGT reference sequences was used to assign V, D and J gene segments. For a sequence to be retained, a match of at least six nucleotides was required to both a V gene segment and a J gene segment. A rearrangement counted as productive if the CDR3 had no stop codons and remained in frame with V and J, and every other rearrangement counted as non-productive. Following IMGT convention, CDR3 was defined as the stretch from the second conserved V-encoded cysteine to the conserved J-encoded phenylalanine. The earlier analysis of roughly 590 of the donors excluded any sequence lacking an unambiguous match to a single V gene segment. An earlier analysis of 587 of the donors classified V segments as functional when productive rearrangements were above 56.7% and as segregating when the standard deviation between donors was above 5%. A statistical classification framework was built to diagnose cytomegalovirus status from the catalog of TCR beta chain sequences. In a later analysis, V and J genes were assigned by comparing TCR nucleotide sequences against IMGT/GENE-DB human TR gene sequences. Using the TCRdist pipeline, a later analysis assigned CDR3 sequences along with most-parsimonious VDJ recombination scenarios. In a later analysis, each TCR beta chain was defined by its CDR3 amino acid sequence together with its V-gene family, and reads lacking a unique V-gene family were excluded. In a later analysis, 450 to 600 highly shared, low-generation-probability nucleotide sequences were removed to address suspected cross-contamination and a sequencing artifact. A later analysis calculated a clonal expansion index for each public chain from normalized within-repertoire ranks of inferred template counts. In a later analysis, generation probabilities were computed with a VDJ recombination model fitted to out-of-frame rearrangements, and the resulting probabilities were checked against IGoR. In a later analysis, TCR-TCR, TCR-HLA and TCR-CMV co-occurrence was scored with hypergeometric tests, and a repertoire-size bias correction was applied to TCR pairs. False discovery rates were estimated in a later analysis by permuting HLA or CMV assignments 20 times. A later analysis grouped co-occurring TCRs with DBSCAN, adding TCRdist sequence similarity when clustering within HLA-allele-positive subsets. For co-occurrence clustering, repertoires with fewer than 30,000 or more than 120,000 public chains were excluded, along with five repertoires with anomalous nucleotide sharing. Imported from immuneACCESS, the table was reduced by TCRdb to in-frame sequences with V and J called. These copies leave out some clones; in studies compared against another copy, an unresolved V gene accounts for under half, and the cause of the remainder is not known. The V and J calls and clone size come from that table; D and trimming were worked out from the DNA. This sample is represented by 170,000 or so clones; about three quarters of them were singletons. Together, the top ten hold approximately 3.1% of the sample.

In total, around 600 healthy bone marrow donors made up the cohort. All cohort members were sampled while nominally healthy, although unrecorded immune exposures were likely present. The donor was CMV seronegative and belonged to the group of 352 seronegative cohort members. A peripheral blood sample was collected from each donor, and TCR beta sequencing was performed on peripheral blood mononuclear cells. The Qiagen DNeasy Blood Extraction Kit was used to extract genomic DNA from the blood cell samples. General conclusions and limits of the study: A further reported finding was that TCR beta sequences accurately predicted the HLA-A and HLA-B alleles for most subjects in the first cohort. V-gene and J-gene trimming of TCR beta chains was associated with a missense DCLRE1C variant in a later genetic analysis, and the association was replicated in an independent cohort. At a false discovery rate of 0.05, a later analysis linked roughly 17,000 TCR beta sequences to specific HLA alleles. HLA typing was unavailable for some donors at each locus, so association tests used only the typed subset. Because counts were too low, roughly 18 rarely observed V segments, including chromosome 9 orphons, were left out of the earlier analysis of a few hundred of the donors. In vitro tests confirmed that a few of the cytomegalovirus-associated TCR beta chains recognize cytomegalovirus antigens. A later analysis found that HLA-associated TCR beta chains were more clonally expanded and had lower generation probabilities than equally common non-associated chains. Compared with the approximately 720-donor mean, donors in an Asian-associated ancestry cluster had fewer N-insertions in productive TCRs, according to a later genetic analysis. According to a later analysis, TCR association rates differed among HLA loci, with DRB1 alleles showing the most associated TCRs and HLA-C alleles showing the fewest. A cluster of highly shared sequence variants was judged likely to be a technical artifact of the sequencing pipeline. Cytomegalovirus status was reported to be diagnosed by the classifier with high specificity and sensitivity in both the original and validation cohorts. In a later analysis, several top co-occurrence clusters were reported to appear linked to parvovirus B19, influenza, CMV and Epstein-Barr virus. The study listed 164 TCR beta chains as associated with cytomegalovirus. In this cohort, only TCR beta chains were sequenced, and detectable features were limited by the absence of alpha or paired-chain data. Presence/absence analyses assumed roughly uniform sequencing depth across donors, an assumption that may not hold. Assigning TCR associations to individual alleles was difficult when HLA alleles, especially DR and DQ, strongly co-occurred. Linkage disequilibrium might explain the correlated functional status among segregating V segments, but an unknown experimental factor could not be ruled out. For the cohort, immune exposure information was limited to CMV serostatus. Most TCR sequences were observed very rarely across donors, whereas some public TCRs were present in many individuals. In an earlier analysis of roughly 560 of the donors, most TCR beta V segments were observed in productive rearrangements about 87% or about 30% of the time, broadly matching IMGT annotations. The authors suggested that the approach could potentially be generalized to other disease states and immunological phenotypes. According to a later analysis, most CMV-associated TCR beta chains appeared to be HLA-restricted, and the HLA associations seemed to be driven largely by CMV exposure.

The TCR was taken from a woman aged 40-49 years in good health and CMV-seronegative. Sequences were obtained from PBMCs.

The CDR3 reads as follows: CASSKTGGDSYNSPLHF. The sequence in DNA is TGTGCCAGTAGTAAGACAGGGGGCGACTCCTATAATTCACCCCTCCACTTT. The chain links TRBV19 with TRBJ1-6; 10 central bases correspond to TRBD1. Including cysteine and phenylalanine, the CDR3 has 17 amino acids. Only the CDR3 DNA stays, 51 bases, in frame from base 1. The germline V gene (reference sequence) specifies LNHDA as CDR1 and SQIVND as CDR2. From V the trimming removes 4 bases and from J it removes 0 bases, while the gene matches leave 3 bases of the junction unaccounted for.